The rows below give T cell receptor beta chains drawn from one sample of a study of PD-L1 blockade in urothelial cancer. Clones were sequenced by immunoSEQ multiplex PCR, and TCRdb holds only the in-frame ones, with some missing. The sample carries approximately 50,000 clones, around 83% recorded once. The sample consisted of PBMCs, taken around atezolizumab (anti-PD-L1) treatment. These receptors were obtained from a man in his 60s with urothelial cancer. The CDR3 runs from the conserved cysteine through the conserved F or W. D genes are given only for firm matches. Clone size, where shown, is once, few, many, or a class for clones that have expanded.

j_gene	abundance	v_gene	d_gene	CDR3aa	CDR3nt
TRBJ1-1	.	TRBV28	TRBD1	CASSIGQAQGEAFF	TGTGCCAGCAGCATAGGACAGGCCCAGGGGGAAGCTTTCTTT
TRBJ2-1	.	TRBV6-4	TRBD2	CASSVSGTYNEQFF	TGTGCCAGCAGTGTTAGCGGGACCTACAATGAGCAGTTCTTC
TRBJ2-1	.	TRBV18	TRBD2	CASSQQFGLAGGFDEQFF	TGTGCCAGCTCACAACAATTCGGACTAGCGGGGGGATTCGATGAGCAGTTCTTC
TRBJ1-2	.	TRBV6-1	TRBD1	CASSQGQSNYGYTF	TGTGCCAGCAGCCAGGGACAGAGTAACTATGGCTACACCTTC
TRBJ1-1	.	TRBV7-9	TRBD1	CASSSTGTGAEAFF	TGTGCCAGCAGCTCCACCGGGACAGGGGCTGAAGCTTTCTTT
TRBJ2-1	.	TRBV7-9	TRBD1	CASSNGQGLNNEQFF	TGTGCCAGCAGCAATGGACAGGGGCTCAACAATGAGCAGTTCTTC
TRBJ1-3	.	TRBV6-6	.	CASSYGQVSGNTIYF	TGTGCCAGCAGTTACGGCCAGGTCTCTGGAAACACCATATATTTT
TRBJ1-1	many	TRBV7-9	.	CASSLGRAFF	TGTGCCAGCAGCTTGGGGAGGGCTTTCTTT
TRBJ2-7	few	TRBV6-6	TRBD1	CASSPGQGVYEQYF	TGTGCCAGCAGCCCGGGACAGGGCGTCTACGAGCAGTACTTC
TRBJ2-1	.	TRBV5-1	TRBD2	CASSQISGTTSYNEQFF	TGCGCCAGCAGCCAGATATCCGGGACTACTTCCTACAATGAGCAGTTCTTC
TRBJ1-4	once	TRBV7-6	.	CASSSYGQSNEKLFF	TGTGCCAGCAGCTCATACGGACAATCTAATGAAAAACTGTTTTTT
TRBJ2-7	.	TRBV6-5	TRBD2	CASTASGSGEQYF	TGTGCCAGCACCGCTAGCGGGAGTGGTGAGCAGTACTTC
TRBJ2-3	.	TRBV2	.	CASSEVMDTQYF	TGTGCCAGCAGCGAGGTTATGGATACGCAGTATTTT